Shown below are 27 T cell receptor beta chains from a single sample sequenced in a study of CD8 T cells in ankylosing spondylitis. General study findings and limits: What appeared characteristic of ankylosing spondylitis blood was a TCR beta motif of eight highly homologous variants.

The antigens for these receptors are not known. TCRdb fed the 5' RACE reads into MiXCR, producing one record per CDR3 protein. The data contain 450,000 to 550,000 distinct CDR3 sequences, 5.3% of them singletons. Sequenced input: blood, either unsorted or a sorted T cell fraction (not recorded which). The receptor source for this set is a male donor with ankylosing spondylitis.

This clonotype was counted at least ten times. The chain carries TRBV20-1 and TRBJ2-3; 9 bases fit TRBD2. CDR1 is DFQATT, CDR2 SNEGSKA, per germline (reference sequence). This CDR3 has 13 amino acids. V was pared by 6 bases and J by 1 base, with 2 bases of the junction left unmatched. CDR3 sequence (DNA): TGCAGTGCGAAGCGGGGGGGCACAGATACGCAGTATTTT. It specifies CSAKRGGTDTQYF.

This clonotype was found many times. The chain links TRBV15 to TRBJ1-5, with D unclear. The CDR3 is made up of 13 amino acids. CDR1 LNHNV and CDR2 YYDKDF come from the germline V gene (reference sequence). Trimming cost V 0 bases and J 4 bases, with 4 bases left between them. The CDR3 reads CATSREGNQPQHF. The CDR3 nucleotides are TGTGCCACCAGCAGAGAGGGGAATCAGCCCCAGCATTTT.

This clonotype was seen more than once but under ten times. The chain couples TRBV30 to TRBJ2-1; 7 nucleotides align to TRBD1. CDR1 is GTSNPN, CDR2 SVGIG, per germline (reference sequence). Germline trimming cut 0 bases from V and 0 bases from J; bases unmatched to any gene: 2. There are 15 residues in the CDR3. The CDR3 loop is CAWSVGGISYNEQFF. DNA for the CDR3: TGTGCCTGGAGTGTAGGGGGCATCTCCTACAATGAGCAGTTCTTC.

Ten or more counts support this clonotype. The chain employs TRBV20-1 and TRBJ1-5; the match to TRBD1 covers 7 bases. This CDR3 region has 15 residues. V shed 5 bases, J shed 3 bases, and the junction held 10 bases outside the gene matches. Germline V gives CDR1 DFQATT, CDR2 SNEGSKA (reference sequence). CDR3 residues: CSAQLRDRFNQPQHF. The CDR3 DNA reads TGCAGTGCTCAACTCCGGGACAGATTCAATCAGCCCCAGCATTTT.

There are many counts of this clonotype. V gene TRBV29-1 combines with J gene TRBJ1-2, with 7 bases identical to TRBD1. V was pared by 3 bases and J by 8 bases, with 9 bases of the junction left unmatched. Looked up from germline, CDR1 is SQVTM and CDR2 is ANQGSEA. The CDR3 has 13 amino acids. The CDR3 is CSVESNRGGGYTF. For the CDR3, the DNA is TGCAGCGTTGAGTCCAACAGGGGTGGAGGCTACACCTTC.

This clonotype was seen ten or more times. V gene TRBV6-2 or TRBV6-3 combines with J gene TRBJ1-6; D might be TRBD1 (5 bases). The CDR3 extends over 15 amino acids. Deletions cut 2 bases from V and 7 bases from J, with 12 bases between. Germline lookup yields CDR1 MNHEY and CDR2 SVGEGT. CDR3 in amino acids: CASSYRDGGNSPLHF. As DNA, the CDR3 is TGTGCCAGCAGTTACCGGGACGGGGGAAATTCACCCCTCCACTTT.

J is TRBJ2-6 and V is TRBV5-1, with 12 bases matching TRBD1. This CDR3 is built from 19 residues. The germline gives CDR1 SGHRS, CDR2 YFSETQ. The V and J ends lost 2 bases and 4 bases, in that order; junction bases with no gene match: 10. The CDR3: CASSLIGTGGAGGANVLTF. As DNA, the CDR3 is TGCGCCAGCAGCTTAATAGGGACAGGGGGCGCAGGAGGGGCCAACGTCCTGACTTTC.

This clonotype appeared many times. This sequence joins TRBV6-5 and TRBJ1-2, with D perhaps matching TRBD1 (6 bases). Trimming cost V 1 base and J 7 bases, with 10 bases left between them. The V gene's germline CDR1 is MNHEY and CDR2 SVGAGI. The CDR3 has 13 residues. CDR3 nucleotide sequence: TGTGCCAGCAGTTACTTCACAGGGCTTGGCTACACCTTC. It codes for CASSYFTGLGYTF.

At least ten counts were recorded for this clonotype. The CDR3 DNA follows: TGTGCCAGCAGTTTAGAGCACAGGCCCTACGAGCAGTACTTC. Its translation: CASSLEHRPYEQYF. The chain recombines TRBV12-3 or TRBV12-4 with TRBJ2-7; D possibly corresponds to TRBD1 (5 bases). The CDR3 is made up of 14 amino acids. Trimming pared 1 base from V and 2 bases from J, leaving 9 bases between.

Many counts were recorded for this clonotype. CDR3 amino acids: CASSSGTADYGYTF. DNA of the CDR3: TGCGCCAGCAGCTCCGGGACGGCCGACTATGGCTACACCTTC. This rearrangement joins TRBV5-1 to TRBJ1-2, with a weak D call TRBD1 (5 bases). The CDR3 totals 14 residues. Trimming stripped 3 bases from V and 3 bases from J, with 12 bases between. CDR1 and CDR2 from the germline V gene are SGHRS and YFSETQ.

The V call is TRBV27, the J call TRBJ2-5; D is undetermined. V lost 2 bases to trimming and J lost 3 bases, with 10 bases between them. Germline assignment: CDR1 MNHEY and CDR2 SMNVEV (reference sequence). The CDR3 has 14 amino acids. The CDR3 DNA reads TGTGCCAGCAGTTTAGGGAATGCAAAAGAGACCCAGTACTTC. This gives the protein CASSLGNAKETQYF.

As for this clonotype: A clone one base away is much larger, so this may be a read error. The J gene is TRBJ1-6, the V gene TRBV28; no clear D. Germline V gene data show CDR1 as MDHEN and CDR2 as SYDVKM. The CDR3 runs 12 residues. The CDR3 sequence is CACSLWGSPLHF. CDR3 sequence (DNA): TGTGCCTGCAGTTTATGGGGTTCACCCCTCCACTTT.

This clonotype was seen repeatedly, ten times or more. This chain connects TRBV2 to TRBJ1-4, with D possibly TRBD1 on 6 matching bases. V was pared by 6 bases and J by 0 bases, with 8 bases between. There are 14 residues in the CDR3. CDR1 SNHLY and CDR2 FYNNEI come from the germline V gene. In nucleotides, the CDR3 is TGTGCCAGCAGGCGGACAGCAACTAATGAAAAACTGTTTTTT. Protein product: CASRRTATNEKLFF.

The table lists this clonotype with many counts. This chain joins TRBV6-5 and TRBJ1-4; 8 bases match TRBD1. CDR3 length: 16 amino acids. Germline trimming cut 2 bases from V and 4 bases from J; bases unmatched to any gene: 6. Germline V lookup: CDR1 MNHEY, CDR2 SVGAGI. CDR3 DNA sequence: TGTGCCAGCAGTTACGACAGGGGCGGGAATAATGAAAAACTGTTTTTT. The encoded protein is CASSYDRGGNNEKLFF.

This clonotype appeared many times. This chain uses TRBV7-9 with TRBJ1-1; tentatively, D is TRBD1 (5 bases). Germline V gene sequence: CDR1 SEHNR, CDR2 FQNEAQ (reference sequence). This CDR3 has 14 residues. Trimming left V 4 bases short and J 3 bases short, with 12 bases between. CDR3 coding DNA: TGTGCCAGCAGCTGGTCAGGGAGAGACACTGAAGCTTTCTTT. Its protein is CASSWSGRDTEAFF.

This clonotype was seen many times. V is TRBV7-8 and J is TRBJ2-2, with TRBD2 matching 8 bases. The V gene end was trimmed by 4 bases and the J gene end by 3 bases; junction bases not matched to a gene: 16. From germline, CDR1 is SGHVS and CDR2 FQNEAQ. There are 19 residues in the CDR3. The chain's CDR3 is CASSSTGLAHLRDTGELFF. As DNA, the CDR3 is TGTGCCAGCAGCTCAACCGGACTAGCCCATTTACGGGACACCGGGGAGCTGTTTTTT.

This clonotype was recorded many times. This chain joins TRBV5-1 and TRBJ2-6, with D tentatively TRBD2 (6 bases). Germline V lookup: CDR1 SGHRS, CDR2 YFSETQ. Between the trimmed V and J ends, which lost 7 bases and 0 bases, there was a span of 8 bases. This CDR3 comprises 14 residues. The CDR3 DNA reads as TGCGCCAGCCGGGGGAGCTCTGGGGCCAACGTCCTGACTTTC. The encoded protein is CASRGSSGANVLTF.

This clonotype showed up many times. The genes are TRBV20-1 and TRBJ2-2; TRBD2 might be the D (6 bases). Looked up from germline, CDR1 is DFQATT and CDR2 is SNEGSKA (reference sequence). V was clipped by 6 bases and J by 3 bases, with 11 bases between them. This CDR3 comprises 13 residues. In DNA form, the CDR3 reads TGCAGTGCAACACTAGCTGACACCGGGGAGCTGTTTTTT. It yields the protein CSATLADTGELFF.

This clonotype was recorded at least ten times. This rearrangement joins TRBV7-2 to TRBJ1-2; D possibly corresponds to TRBD1 (6 bases). Trimming removed 0 bases from V and 1 base from J, with 6 bases in between. Germline V gives CDR1 SGHTA, CDR2 FQGNSA. The CDR3 is made up of 14 amino acids. This CDR3 is CASSLAQGNYGYTF. The CDR3 DNA reads TGTGCCAGCAGCTTAGCACAGGGTAACTATGGCTACACCTTC.

This clonotype occurred many times. This sequence joins TRBV20-1 and TRBJ2-3, with D possibly matching TRBD2 (5 bases). CDR3 length: 13 residues. The germline V and J ends were trimmed by 0 bases and 6 bases, with 10 bases remaining between them. Germline V gene data show CDR1 as DFQATT and CDR2 as SNEGSKA (reference sequence). CDR3 coding DNA: TGCAGTGCTAGAGATCCGGGCGGGGATACGCAGTATTTT. Translated, it gives CSARDPGGDTQYF.

The V and J genes are TRBV12-5 and TRBJ2-7; the D gene is possibly TRBD1 (6 bases). V was shortened by 0 bases and J by 3 bases, with 15 bases between the two germline ends. Germline CDR1 reads LGHNT; CDR2 reads FRNRAP. This CDR3 spans 16 amino acids. The DNA for the CDR3 is TGTGCTAGTGGTTTGGTACAAGGGGGTTGGGTCTACGAGCAGTACTTC. Amino acids: CASGLVQGGWVYEQYF.

V usage is TRBV11-1 and J usage is TRBJ2-5; 15 bases fit TRBD2. Trimming took 5 bases from V and 5 from J; bases not matched to a gene: 12. The germline V gene has CDR1 SGHAT and CDR2 FQDESV (reference sequence). The CDR3 totals 18 residues. CDR3 loop: CASSPRTSGRALWETQYF. The CDR3 nucleotides read TGTGCCAGCAGCCCGAGGACTAGCGGGAGGGCCCTCTGGGAGACCCAGTACTTC.

The sample holds many counts of this clonotype. The chain uses TRBV25-1 and TRBJ1-2; D remains ambiguous. The CDR3 has 17 residues. CDR1 MGHDK and CDR2 SYGVNS come from the germline V gene. Between the trimmed V and J ends, which lost 3 bases and 4 bases, there was a span of 21 bases. CDR3 in DNA: TGTGCCAGCAGTGACACCACCCCCTTCGCTGAGAGCTATGGCTACACCTTC. Its protein product is CASSDTTPFAESYGYTF.

This clonotype has at least ten counts. The V and J genes are TRBV28 and TRBJ2-7; D may correspond to TRBD1 or TRBD2 (7 bases each). This CDR3 is 16 amino acids long. The germline V gene has CDR1 MDHEN and CDR2 SYDVKM. V was pared by 5 bases and J by 4 bases, with 21 bases between. This chain's CDR3 is CASSSIEGAGEYEQYF. DNA of the CDR3: TGTGCCAGCAGTAGTATAGAGGGGGCGGGAGAGTACGAGCAGTACTTC.

This clonotype was observed at least ten times. This sequence joins TRBV5-1 and TRBJ1-4; D may be TRBD1 (5 bases). V dropped 0 bases and J dropped 5 bases, with 8 bases sitting between them. Germline CDR1 and CDR2: SGHRS and YFSETQ. The CDR3 consists of 14 residues. CDR3 in DNA: TGCGCCAGCAGCTTGGCAGGGAGCAATGAAAAACTGTTTTTT. Protein product: CASSLAGSNEKLFF.

This clonotype was seen a few times. The chain has TRBV15 and TRBJ2-1, with TRBD2 matching 7 bases. The CDR3 sequence is 17 residues long. V lost 0 bases, J lost 7 bases, and 12 bases stayed unmatched. Germline V gene sequence: CDR1 LNHNV, CDR2 YYDKDF (reference sequence). The chain's CDR3 is CATSRDPTSAGENEQFF. The CDR3 DNA is TGTGCCACCAGCAGAGATCCCACTAGCGCGGGGGAGAATGAGCAGTTCTTC.

This clonotype has only a few counts. This chain links TRBV20-1 with TRBJ2-2, with D uncertain. Germline V CDR1 and CDR2: DFQATT, SNEGSKA (reference sequence). The V and J ends lost 5 bases and 8 bases respectively, with 9 bases between them. This CDR3 has 11 residues. CDR3 amino acids: CSAGRVGELFF. CDR3 in DNA: TGCAGTGCTGGTAGGGTAGGGGAGCTGTTTTTT.